The 21 T cell receptor beta chains given below trace back to one sample, sequenced in a study of cytomegalovirus exposure and HLA in healthy donors. Both 60 Vbeta primers and 13 Jbeta primers went into the PCR. The protocol was immunoSEQ multiplex PCR, while the TCRdb copy is restricted to in-frame clones and leaves out a portion. Of around 270,000 clones listed, around 80% were seen once; the top ten hold more than 0.3%. Sequences were obtained from PBMCs. These receptors were obtained from a girl aged 2 to 9 in good health and CMV-seronegative.

The chain combines TRBV11-1 with TRBJ1-2, with D possibly matching TRBD1 (5 bases). Trimming removed 3 bases at V and 2 bases at J, with 10 bases between. Germline V gives CDR1 SGHAT, CDR2 FQDESV (reference sequence). This CDR3 contains 14 residues. The CDR3 DNA follows: TGTGCCAGCAGCTTGGGGCCGGCGAACTATGGCTACACCTTC. Its protein is CASSLGPANYGYTF. The full variable domain, its missing parts supplied by reference TRBV11-1 and TRBJ1-2, is EAEVAQSPRYKITEKSQAVAFWCDPISGHATLYWYRQILGQGPELLVQFQDESVVDDSQLPKDRFSAERLKGVDSTLKIQPAELGDSAMYLCASSLGPANYGYTFGSGTRLTVV.

The chain carries TRBV7-9 and TRBJ1-3; 8 positions agree with TRBD1. The CDR3 runs to 17 residues. The germline V gene encodes CDR1 SEHNR and CDR2 FQNEAQ (reference sequence). The V segment lost 5 bases and the J segment 4 bases; nucleotides outside the gene matches: 13. The CDR3 nucleotides are TGTGCCAGCAGCCAAGAAAGTCAGGGGGCGAGAGGAAACACCATATATTTT. It specifies CASSQESQGARGNTIYF. Together with reference TRBV7-9 and TRBJ1-3, the CDR3 gives the full variable domain: DTGVSQNPRHKITKRGQNVTFRCDPISEHNRLYWYRQTLGQGPEFLTYFQNEAQLEKSRLLSDRFSAERPKGSFSTLEIQRTEQGDSAMYLCASSQESQGARGNTIYFGEGSWLTVV.

This chain connects TRBV5-4 to TRBJ1-6; D gene ambiguous. The CDR3 spans 15 residues. CDR1 and CDR2 from the germline V gene are SGHNT and YYREEE (reference sequence). The germline V and J ends were trimmed by 2 bases and 5 bases, with 11 bases remaining between them. In DNA form, the CDR3 reads TGTGCCAGCAGCTTAGATCTCCCGGATAATTCACCCCTCCACTTT. This encodes CASSLDLPDNSPLHF.

The chain has TRBV5-1 and TRBJ2-7; maybe TRBD1 (5 bases). Germline assignment: CDR1 SGHRS and CDR2 YFSETQ. V lost 5 bases, J lost 2 bases, and 11 bases lay in between. The CDR3 covers 13 residues. This CDR3 is CASSPRGPYEQYF. The CDR3 DNA reads as TGCGCCAGCAGTCCAAGGGGCCCCTACGAGCAGTACTTC.

The V gene is TRBV5-1, the J gene TRBJ2-7; TRBD2 agrees at 8 bases. Germline V gene data show CDR1 as SGHRS and CDR2 as YFSETQ. Unmatched junction bases numbered 3, after V lost 4 bases and J lost 0 bases. The CDR3 contains 14 residues. CDR3 sequence reads: CASSPGTSSYEQYF. The CDR3 DNA sequence: TGCGCCAGCAGCCCCGGGACTAGCTCCTACGAGCAGTACTTC. Variable domain in full (rest from reference TRBV5-1 and TRBJ2-7): KAGVTQTPRYLIKTRGQQVTLSCSPISGHRSVSWYQQTPGQGLQFLFEYFSETQRNKGNFPGRFSGRQFSNSRSEMNVSTLELGDSALYLCASSPGTSSYEQYFGPGTRLTVT.

The chain recombines TRBV5-6 with TRBJ2-2; TRBD2 aligns across 10 bases. Trimming cost V 1 base and J 7 bases; bases outside gene matches: 10. Looked up from germline, CDR1 is SGHDT and CDR2 is YYEEEE. The CDR3 sequence is 17 residues long. CDR3 amino acids: CASSLWLAGVVGGELFF. The DNA for the CDR3 is TGTGCCAGCAGCTTGTGGCTAGCGGGAGTTGTAGGCGGGGAGCTGTTTTTT.

CDR3 bases: TGTGCCGAGGGACTAGCGACAGACGAGCAGTACTTC. Translated, it gives CAEGLATDEQYF. This sequence joins TRBV5-8 and TRBJ2-7; TRBD2 aligns across 10 bases. The CDR3 has 12 amino acids. Per germline, CDR1 SGHTS and CDR2 YDEGEE. The trim removed 10 bases at V and 5 bases at J, leaving 6 bases unmatched.

This chain uses TRBV4-1 with TRBJ2-3, with 8 bases fitting TRBD2. Germline values: CDR1 MGHRA, CDR2 YSYEKL. Trimming at V came to 3 bases and at J to 0 bases, leaving 5 bases not matched to a gene. The CDR3 length is 16 residues. CDR3: CASSQGGGTSTDTQYF. The DNA for the CDR3 is TGCGCCAGCAGCCAGGGCGGGGGGACTAGCACAGATACGCAGTATTTT.

The rearrangement joins TRBV10-3 to TRBJ2-3; 13 bases align to TRBD2. V trimming: 4 bases; J trimming: 6 bases; junction bases outside the gene matches: 10. The CDR3 totals 17 residues. CDR1 is ENHRY, CDR2 SYGVKD, per germline. The CDR3 region is CAISGILAGGRSDTQYF. In nucleotides, the CDR3 is TGTGCCATCAGTGGAATACTAGCGGGGGGGCGGAGCGATACGCAGTATTTT.

The chain couples TRBV6-6 to TRBJ2-1; a weak D match, TRBD2 (6 bases). Trimming removed 6 bases from V and 0 bases from J, with 15 bases in between. The length of the CDR3 is 16 residues. The V gene's germline CDR1 is MNHNY and CDR2 SVGAGI (reference sequence). The CDR3: CASRVSGGISYNEQFF. Here the CDR3 DNA reads TGTGCCAGCAGGGTCAGTGGGGGGATCTCCTACAATGAGCAGTTCTTC.

The CDR3 DNA reads TGTGCCAGCACCATGACAGATCCAGGCTACACCTTC. Translated, it gives CASTMTDPGYTF. V is TRBV11-2 and J is TRBJ1-2; possible D gene TRBD1, 5 bases. V shed 7 bases and J shed 8 bases, with 14 bases lying between them. CDR1 and CDR2 (germline): SGHAT, FQNNGV. The CDR3 runs 12 residues.

The CDR3 here is CASSPTLRVMREGQVEQFF. In DNA form, the CDR3 reads TGTGCCAGCAGCCCAACCCTGAGGGTCATGCGGGAGGGCCAAGTTGAGCAGTTCTTC. The gene calls are TRBV9 and TRBJ2-1; 9 bases are shared with TRBD2. Germline V CDR1 and CDR2: SGDLS, YYNGEE. Trimming at V came to 4 bases and at J to 9 bases, leaving 23 bases not matched to a gene. This CDR3 contains 19 residues.

The chain joins TRBV5-4 to TRBJ2-7; D is perhaps TRBD1 (5 bases). The V end was cut by 4 bases, the J end by 7 bases, with 18 bases between. Germline V gene sequence: CDR1 SGHNT, CDR2 YYREEE (reference sequence). The CDR3 runs 14 residues. The CDR3 is CASSPRAGHGEQYF. Written as DNA, the CDR3 is TGTGCCAGCAGCCCTCGGGCAGGGCATGGAGAGCAGTACTTC.

V is TRBV7-9 and J is TRBJ2-2, with a possible D match to TRBD1 (5 bases). This CDR3 comprises 14 residues. Trimming took 10 bases from V and 7 from J, leaving 19 bases between them. Looked up from germline, CDR1 is SEHNR and CDR2 is FQNEAQ (reference sequence). CDR3 sequence: CANRQAGFGGELFF. DNA of the CDR3: TGTGCCAACAGACAAGCAGGGTTCGGCGGGGAGCTGTTTTTT.

This clone appeared once. The rearrangement joins TRBV27 to TRBJ1-5; TRBD1 matches at 7 bases. Unmatched junction bases numbered 8, after V lost 4 bases and J lost 5 bases. CDR1 and CDR2 (germline): MNHEY, SMNVEV (reference sequence). This CDR3 is built from 15 residues. Here the CDR3 DNA reads TGTGCCAGCAGTTCCACCCCCAGGGGGGATCAGCCCCAGCATTTT. This codes for CASSSTPRGDQPQHF.

This clone was observed a handful of times. Distinct nucleotide sequences in the sample also encode this CDR3. The chain has TRBV30 and TRBJ1-1; a possible D gene is TRBD1 (6 bases). This CDR3 spans 14 amino acids. Germline V lookup: CDR1 GTSNPN, CDR2 SVGIG (reference sequence). Trimming stripped 0 bases from V and 1 base from J, with 9 bases between. The CDR3 sequence is CAWSVGGSNTEAFF. In DNA form, the CDR3 reads TGTGCCTGGAGTGTAGGGGGTTCGAACACTGAAGCTTTCTTT.

V gene TRBV27 combines with J gene TRBJ2-5; no definite D call. Deletions cut 0 bases from V and 1 base from J, with 3 bases between. Germline CDR1 is MNHEY and CDR2 is SMNVEV (reference sequence). The CDR3 runs to 13 residues. The CDR3 spells CASSLSSQETQYF. The CDR3 DNA follows: TGTGCCAGCAGTTTATCGAGCCAAGAGACCCAGTACTTC.

This sequence joins TRBV9 and TRBJ2-2; 7 bases match TRBD2. V was clipped by 8 bases and J by 3 bases; unmatched bases: 4. Germline V gene sequence: CDR1 SGDLS, CDR2 YYNGEE. This CDR3 is built from 13 residues. The CDR3 sequence is CASGEGHTGELFF. In nucleotides, the CDR3 is TGTGCCAGTGGGGAGGGGCACACCGGGGAGCTGTTTTTT.

In its sample, this clone was seen a few times. The rearrangement links TRBV6-6 to TRBJ1-4; 8 bases fit TRBD1. Germline CDR1 MNHNY, CDR2 SVGAGI (reference sequence). This CDR3 has 11 residues. The trim removed 7 bases at V and 15 bases at J, leaving 7 bases unmatched. The CDR3 bases are TGTGCCAGCACTGTGACAGGGGAAATGTTTTTT. This gives the protein CASTVTGEMFF.

The chain recombines TRBV27 with TRBJ2-1, with TRBD2 matching 13 bases. The germline V gene has CDR1 MNHEY and CDR2 SMNVEV (reference sequence). The CDR3 is made up of 17 amino acids. Losses at the gene ends were 6 bases for V and 10 bases for J; bases not matched to a gene: 15. CDR3 nucleotides: TGTGCCAGCAGGAAGCCGCGGACTAGCGGGAGTAGTTGGGAGCAGTTCTTC. Translation: CASRKPRTSGSSWEQFF.

This clone has only one observation. This chain uses TRBV28 with TRBJ2-7; perhaps TRBD1 as D (6 bases). The germline CDR1 and CDR2 sequences are MDHEN and SYDVKM. The length of the CDR3 is 14 residues. V lost 5 bases, J lost 4 bases, and 15 bases lay in between. The CDR3 is CASSPGQPFYEQYF. The CDR3 nucleotides are TGTGCCAGCAGTCCCGGACAGCCTTTTTACGAGCAGTACTTC.